This T cell receptor (beta chain) was obtained from a study of blood T cell repertoires in COVID-19. Overall study context: Specimens from acute and convalescent COVID-19 originated in the United States, Italy and Spain.

The CDR3 covers 15 residues. In germline, CDR1 is SEHNR, CDR2 FQNEAQ (reference sequence). Trimming pared 2 bases from V and 3 bases from J, leaving 14 bases between. In the authors' workflow: Reference gene primer amplification yielded estimated nucleated cell counts. The protocol was immunoSEQ multiplex PCR, while the TCRdb copy is restricted to in-frame clones and leaves out a portion. The D gene and trimming were derived from the DNA, and the V and J assignments and clone size from that table. The table records over 85,000 clones, about nine tenths of them present only once. Recruited during active infection, patients (from Seattle) were subsequently followed longitudinally. The sample holds one count of this clone.

Sequenced input: peripheral blood. V usage is TRBV7-9 and J usage is TRBJ2-7; TRBD2 is a possible D gene (5 bases). This sequence was found in a woman between 50 and 59 years old with COVID-19, enrolled during active disease. CDR3 sequence reads: CASSLSGVQIYEQYF. Here the CDR3 DNA reads TGTGCCAGCAGCTTATCCGGGGTCCAGATCTACGAGCAGTACTTC.